This T cell receptor (beta chain) comes out of a study of blood T cell repertoires in COVID-19. Germline values: CDR1 LNHNV, CDR2 YYDKDF (reference sequence). V was pared by 5 bases and J by 11 bases, with 11 bases of the junction left unmatched. This CDR3 has 13 amino acids. Per the authors' pipeline: Amplification with reference gene primers provided the estimates of nucleated cell counts. Measured with immunoSEQ multiplex PCR; TCRdb has only the in-frame clones, and not every one. V and J calls and clone size are as listed in that table; D and trimming were resolved from the DNA. The repertoire holds about 350,000 clones, with about nine tenths as singletons.

The chain uses TRBV15 and TRBJ2-7; 8 nucleotides agree with TRBD2. The material sequenced was peripheral blood. The receptor was isolated from a woman aged 55-69 years with COVID-19, enrolled during active disease. The CDR3 DNA sequence: TGTGCCACCAGCGGCAGAGCGGGGGAGGCCGAGTACTTC. The encoded protein is CATSGRAGEAEYF.